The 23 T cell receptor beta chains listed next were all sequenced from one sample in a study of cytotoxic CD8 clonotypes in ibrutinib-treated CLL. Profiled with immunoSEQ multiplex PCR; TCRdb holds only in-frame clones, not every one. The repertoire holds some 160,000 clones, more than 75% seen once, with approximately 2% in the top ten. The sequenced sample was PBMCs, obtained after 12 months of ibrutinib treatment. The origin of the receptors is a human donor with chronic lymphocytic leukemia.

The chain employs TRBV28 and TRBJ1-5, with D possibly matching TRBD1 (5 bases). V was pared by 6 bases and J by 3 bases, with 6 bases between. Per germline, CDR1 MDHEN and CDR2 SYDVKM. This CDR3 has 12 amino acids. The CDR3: CASRGTNQPQHF. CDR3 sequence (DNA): TGTGCCAGCAGGGGGACCAATCAGCCCCAGCATTTT.

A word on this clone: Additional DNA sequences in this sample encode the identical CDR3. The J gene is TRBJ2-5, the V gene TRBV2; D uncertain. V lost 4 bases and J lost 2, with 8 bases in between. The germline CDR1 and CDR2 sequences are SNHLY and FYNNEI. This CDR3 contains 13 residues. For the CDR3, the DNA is TGTGCCAGCAGTGTGTCAGTTCAAGAGACCCAGTACTTC. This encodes CASSVSVQETQYF.

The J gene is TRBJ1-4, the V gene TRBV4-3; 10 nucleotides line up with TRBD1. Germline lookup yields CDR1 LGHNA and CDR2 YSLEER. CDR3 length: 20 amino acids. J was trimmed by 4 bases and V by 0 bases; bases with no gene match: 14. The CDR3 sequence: CASSQDRFFTGQGNNEKLFF. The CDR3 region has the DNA TGCGCCAGCAGCCAAGATCGATTTTTCACGGGACAGGGGAATAATGAAAAACTGTTTTTT.

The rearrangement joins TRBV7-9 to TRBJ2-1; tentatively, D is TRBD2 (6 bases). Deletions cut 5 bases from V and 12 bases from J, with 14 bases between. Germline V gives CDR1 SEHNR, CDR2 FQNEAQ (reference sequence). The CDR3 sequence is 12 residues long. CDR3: CASSPSSGLQFF. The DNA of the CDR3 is TGTGCCAGCAGCCCGTCCTCGGGACTGCAGTTCTTC.

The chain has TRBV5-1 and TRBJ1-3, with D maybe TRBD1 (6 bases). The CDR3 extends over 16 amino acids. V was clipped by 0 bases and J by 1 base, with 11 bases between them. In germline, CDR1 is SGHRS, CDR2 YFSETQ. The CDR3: CASSLEPQGSGNTIYF. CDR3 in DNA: TGCGCCAGCAGCTTGGAACCCCAGGGGTCTGGAAACACCATATATTTT.

CDR3 loop: CASSKGGRGANVLTF. CDR3 sequence (DNA): TGTGCCAGCAGCAAGGGGGGCCGTGGGGCCAACGTCCTGACTTTC. The chain employs TRBV5-6 and TRBJ2-6, with D tentatively TRBD1 or TRBD2 (6 bases each). The CDR3 sequence is 15 residues long. Trimming took off 4 bases at V and 3 bases at J, with 11 bases between the two ends. Germline V gives CDR1 SGHDT, CDR2 YYEEEE.

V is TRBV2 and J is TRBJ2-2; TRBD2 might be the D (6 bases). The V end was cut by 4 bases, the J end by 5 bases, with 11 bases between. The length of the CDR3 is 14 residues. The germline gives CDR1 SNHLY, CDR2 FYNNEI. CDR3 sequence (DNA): TGTGCCAGCAGTGCTTCCGGGACTACCGGGGAGCTGTTTTTT. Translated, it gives CASSASGTTGELFF.

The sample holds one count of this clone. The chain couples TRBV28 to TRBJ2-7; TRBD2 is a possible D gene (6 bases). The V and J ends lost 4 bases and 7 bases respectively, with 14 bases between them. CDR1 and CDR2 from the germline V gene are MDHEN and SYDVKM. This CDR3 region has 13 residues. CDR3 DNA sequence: TGTGCCAGCAGTTCCGGGACTGTGGGGGAGCAGTACTTC. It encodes CASSSGTVGEQYF.

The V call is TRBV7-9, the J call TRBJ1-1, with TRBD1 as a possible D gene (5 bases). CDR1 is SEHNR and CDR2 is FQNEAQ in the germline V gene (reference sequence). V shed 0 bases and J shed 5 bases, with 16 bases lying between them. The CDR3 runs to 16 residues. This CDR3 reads CASSLAGGRARTEAFF. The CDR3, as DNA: TGTGCCAGCAGCTTAGCGGGGGGTCGCGCGCGGACTGAAGCTTTCTTT.

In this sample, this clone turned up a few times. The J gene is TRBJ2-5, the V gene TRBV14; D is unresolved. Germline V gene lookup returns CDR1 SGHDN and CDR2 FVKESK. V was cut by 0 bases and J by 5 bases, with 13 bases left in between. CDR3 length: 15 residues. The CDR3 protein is CASSQDRALWETQYF. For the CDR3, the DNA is TGTGCCAGCAGCCAAGACCGGGCCTTATGGGAGACCCAGTACTTC.

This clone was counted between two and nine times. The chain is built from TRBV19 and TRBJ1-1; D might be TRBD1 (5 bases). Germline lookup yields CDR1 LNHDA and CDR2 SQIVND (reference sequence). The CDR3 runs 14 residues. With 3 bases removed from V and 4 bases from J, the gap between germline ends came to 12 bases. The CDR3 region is CASSIRDGSTEAFF. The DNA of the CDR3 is TGTGCCAGTAGTATCAGGGACGGGAGCACTGAAGCTTTCTTT.

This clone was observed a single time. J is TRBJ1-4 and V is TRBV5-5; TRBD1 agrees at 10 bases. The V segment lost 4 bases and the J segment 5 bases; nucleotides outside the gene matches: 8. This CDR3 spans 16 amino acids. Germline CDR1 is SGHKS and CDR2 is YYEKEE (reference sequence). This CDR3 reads CASSRRQGAGNEKLFF. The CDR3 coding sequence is TGTGCCAGCAGCCGTAGACAGGGGGCAGGGAATGAAAAACTGTTTTTT.

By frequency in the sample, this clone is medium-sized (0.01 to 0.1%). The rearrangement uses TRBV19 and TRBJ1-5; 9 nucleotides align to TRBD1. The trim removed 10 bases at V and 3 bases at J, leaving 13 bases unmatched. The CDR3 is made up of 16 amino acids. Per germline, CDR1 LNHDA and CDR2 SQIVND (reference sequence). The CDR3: CATITGGGGLNQPQHF. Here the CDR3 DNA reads TGTGCCACCATAACAGGGGGCGGGGGCCTCAATCAGCCCCAGCATTTT.

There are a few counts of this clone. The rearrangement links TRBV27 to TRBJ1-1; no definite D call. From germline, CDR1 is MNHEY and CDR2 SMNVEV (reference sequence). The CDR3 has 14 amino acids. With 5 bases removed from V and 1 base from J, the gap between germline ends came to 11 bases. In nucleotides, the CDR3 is TGTGCCAGCAGTACCTGGACCGGGAACACTGAAGCTTTCTTT. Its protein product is CASSTWTGNTEAFF.

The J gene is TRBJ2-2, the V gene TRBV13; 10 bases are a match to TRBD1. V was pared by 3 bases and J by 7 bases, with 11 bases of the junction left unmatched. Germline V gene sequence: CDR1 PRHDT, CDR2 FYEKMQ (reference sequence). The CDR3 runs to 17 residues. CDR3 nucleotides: TGTGCCAGCAGCTTGACAACCGGGACAGGGGAGATCGGGGAGCTGTTTTTT. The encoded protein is CASSLTTGTGEIGELFF.

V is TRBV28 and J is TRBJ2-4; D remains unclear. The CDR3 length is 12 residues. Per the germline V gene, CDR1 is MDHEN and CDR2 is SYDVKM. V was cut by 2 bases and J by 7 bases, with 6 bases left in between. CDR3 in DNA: TGTGCCAGCAGTTTAATTGAGAACATTCAGTACTTC. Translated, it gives CASSLIENIQYF.

The CDR3 nucleotides are TGTGCCAGCAGCCGGCAGGAGAACACTGAAGCTTTCTTT. Amino acid sequence: CASSRQENTEAFF. The chain employs TRBV6-5 and TRBJ1-1, with D hard to call. Trimming pared 6 bases from V and 1 base from J, leaving 9 bases between. The CDR3 loop spans 13 amino acids. From germline, CDR1 is MNHEY and CDR2 SVGAGI.

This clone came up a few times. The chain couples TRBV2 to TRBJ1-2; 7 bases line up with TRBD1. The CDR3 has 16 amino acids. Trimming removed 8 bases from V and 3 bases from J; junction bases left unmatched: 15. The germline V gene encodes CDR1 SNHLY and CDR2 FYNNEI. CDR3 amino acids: CASFPRGQGGYYGYTF. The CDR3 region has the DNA TGTGCCAGCTTCCCGAGGGGGCAGGGGGGTTACTATGGCTACACCTTC.

CDR3 sequence reads: CASRLRAGGGGEAFF. The CDR3 region has the DNA TGTGCCAGCAGACTCCGGGCAGGGGGTGGAGGGGAAGCTTTCTTT. The chain joins TRBV6-5 to TRBJ1-1; TRBD1 aligns across 7 bases. CDR3 length: 15 amino acids. Per germline, CDR1 MNHEY and CDR2 SVGAGI. J lost 8 bases, V lost 6 bases, and 15 bases had no gene match.

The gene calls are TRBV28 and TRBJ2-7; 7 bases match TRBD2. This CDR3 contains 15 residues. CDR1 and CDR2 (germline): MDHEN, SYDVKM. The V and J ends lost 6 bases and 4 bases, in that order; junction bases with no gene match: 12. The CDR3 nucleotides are TGTGCCAGCAGCGACGCAGGGACGGGGGGATACGAGCAGTACTTC. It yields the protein CASSDAGTGGYEQYF.

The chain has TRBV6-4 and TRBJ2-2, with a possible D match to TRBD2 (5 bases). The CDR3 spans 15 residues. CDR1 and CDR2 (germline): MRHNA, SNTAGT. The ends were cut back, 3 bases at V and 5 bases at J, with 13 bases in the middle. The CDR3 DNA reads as TGTGCCAGCAGTGAATTCCTAGCTGGGACCGGGGAGCTGTTTTTT. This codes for CASSEFLAGTGELFF.

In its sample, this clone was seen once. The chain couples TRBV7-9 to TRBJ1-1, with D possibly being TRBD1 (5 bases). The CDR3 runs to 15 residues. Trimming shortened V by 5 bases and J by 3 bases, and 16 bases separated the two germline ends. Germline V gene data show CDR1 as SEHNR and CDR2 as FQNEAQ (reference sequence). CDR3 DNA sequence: TGTGCCAGCAGCAAACAAGGGACTGTGTACACTGAAGCTTTCTTT. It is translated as CASSKQGTVYTEAFF.

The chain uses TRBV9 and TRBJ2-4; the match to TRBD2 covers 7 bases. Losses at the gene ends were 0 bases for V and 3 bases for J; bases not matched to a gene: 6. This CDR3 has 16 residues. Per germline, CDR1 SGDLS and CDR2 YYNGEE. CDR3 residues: CASSVDSLAVKNIQYF. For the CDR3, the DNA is TGTGCCAGCAGCGTAGATTCCCTAGCGGTCAAAAACATTCAGTACTTC. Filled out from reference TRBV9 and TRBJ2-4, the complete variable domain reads DSGVTQTPKHLITATGQRVTLRCSPRSGDLSVYWYQQSLDQGLQFLIQYYNGEERAKGNILERFSAQQFPDLHSELNLSSLELGDSALYFCASSVDSLAVKNIQYFGAGTRLSVL.